What follows are 4 T cell receptor beta chains derived from one specimen sequenced in a study of control samples from healthy donors and cancer patients. Data came from immunoSEQ multiplex PCR; TCRdb stores just in-frame clones and leaves some out. This sample yields about 140,000 clones, of which approximately 90% are seen a single time; about 9% belongs to the top ten. Sequenced material: blood. Receptors were obtained from a woman in her 30s in good health.

This clone was found a few times. The chain carries TRBV20-1 and TRBJ1-6, with 8 bases aligning to TRBD1. The J segment lost 8 bases and the V segment lost 3 bases, leaving 6 bases of the junction unmatched. The CDR3 runs to 14 residues. Germline-derived CDR1 and CDR2 are DFQATT and SNEGSKA (reference sequence). Here the CDR3 reads CSASSGQGDSPLHF. The CDR3 region has the DNA TGCAGTGCTAGTTCAGGACAGGGTGATTCACCCCTCCACTTT.

The J gene is TRBJ2-2, the V gene TRBV5-1; D not resolved. V shed 2 bases and J shed 5 bases, with 10 bases lying between them. Germline V gene lookup returns CDR1 SGHRS and CDR2 YFSETQ. The length of the CDR3 is 14 residues. The CDR3 sequence: CASSFSTTTGELFF. CDR3 DNA sequence: TGCGCCAGCAGCTTCTCGACAACTACCGGGGAGCTGTTTTTT.

V gene TRBV18 combines with J gene TRBJ1-1; TRBD1 matches at 8 bases. The CDR3 runs to 14 residues. The junction had 6 bases not matched to a gene; V was cut back by 6 bases and J by 3 bases. Looked up from germline, CDR1 is KGHSH and CDR2 is LQKENI. CDR3 DNA sequence: TGTGCCAGCTCCAGACAGGGGCCTGACACTGAAGCTTTCTTT. Translation gives CASSRQGPDTEAFF.

This clone has only a few counts. Distinct nucleotide sequences in the sample also encode this CDR3. V and J are TRBV5-1 and TRBJ2-5; D remains ambiguous. The CDR3 totals 15 residues. Germline V CDR1 and CDR2: SGHRS, YFSETQ. V was shortened by 0 bases and J by 2 bases, with 11 bases between the two germline ends. DNA of the CDR3: TGCGCCAGCAGCTTGGATTCTGGCAGACAAGAGACCCAGTACTTC. Translation gives CASSLDSGRQETQYF. Drawing the rest from reference TRBV5-1 and TRBJ2-5, the complete variable domain is KAGVTQTPRYLIKTRGQQVTLSCSPISGHRSVSWYQQTPGQGLQFLFEYFSETQRNKGNFPGRFSGRQFSNSRSEMNVSTLELGDSALYLCASSLDSGRQETQYFGPGTRLLVL.